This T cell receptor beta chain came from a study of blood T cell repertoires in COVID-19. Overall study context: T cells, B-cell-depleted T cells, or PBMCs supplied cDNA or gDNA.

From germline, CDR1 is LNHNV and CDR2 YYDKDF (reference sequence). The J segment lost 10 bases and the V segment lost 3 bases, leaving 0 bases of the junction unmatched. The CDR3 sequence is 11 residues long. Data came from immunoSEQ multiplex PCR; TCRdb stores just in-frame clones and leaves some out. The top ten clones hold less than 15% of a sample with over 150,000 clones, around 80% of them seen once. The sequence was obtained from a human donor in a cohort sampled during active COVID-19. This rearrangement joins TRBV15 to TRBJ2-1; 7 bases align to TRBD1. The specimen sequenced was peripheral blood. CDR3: CATSRTGEQFF. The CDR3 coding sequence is TGTGCCACCAGCAGGACAGGGGAGCAGTTCTTC.